The source of this T cell receptor beta chain is a study of T cells in Graves' hyperthyroidism and ophthalmopathy. Amplification yielded TCR beta CDR3 regions, with RNA transcripts as the source. RT-PCR in the first round (using the HTBI primer set) targeted the TCR CDR3. From the multiplex PCR reads, TCRdb called clonotypes with MiXCR, one entry per CDR3 protein. The sample contains some 270,000 distinct CDR3 sequences, roughly 15% of which appear only once. The PBMCs had their origin in approximately 10 ml of fresh peripheral blood. Germline V CDR1 and CDR2: SGHTA, FQGNSA. V gave up 5 bases and J gave up 3 bases; unmatched junction bases: 11. CDR3 length equals 16 residues. Study-wide points: Blood also showed most of the thyroid clonotypes that were expanded above 0.001.

This clonotype was observed many times. What it binds is not known. The chain links TRBV7-2 to TRBJ1-2, with 8 positions matching TRBD1. The sequenced sample consisted of blood. The receptor was derived from a woman aged 40-49 years with Graves' hyperthyroidism. As DNA, the CDR3 is TGTGCCAGCAGCGCTAGGGCAGGGGGCGCGGACTATGGCTACACCTTC. It encodes CASSARAGGADYGYTF.